A single sample gave rise to the 14 T cell receptor beta chains below, sequenced in a study of early stage breast cancer tumors. Measured with immunoSEQ multiplex PCR; TCRdb has only the in-frame clones, and not every one. The table has some 11,000 clones, 55% to 75% seen once; the top ten hold under 25%. What was sequenced was breast tumor tissue. The receptors originated from a person in their 40s with breast cancer.

This chain uses TRBV7-6 with TRBJ2-7, with D hard to call. The V end lost 5 bases, the J end lost 2 bases, and 10 bases lay between the germline ends. The CDR3 is made up of 13 amino acids. Germline V CDR1 and CDR2: SGHVS, FNYEAQ. DNA of the CDR3: TGTGCCAGCAGCCATGCGGATGCCTACGAGCAGTACTTC. Its translation is CASSHADAYEQYF.

This sequence joins TRBV30 and TRBJ2-7; the match to TRBD2 covers 11 bases. The V segment lost 4 bases and the J segment 7 bases; nucleotides outside the gene matches: 18. Germline V gene sequence: CDR1 GTSNPN, CDR2 SVGIG (reference sequence). This CDR3 spans 17 amino acids. Written as DNA, the CDR3 is TGTGCCTGGACCCGCCGCATAGCGGGAGGGTCGTTGGGGGAGCAGTACTTC. Translated: CAWTRRIAGGSLGEQYF.

The rearrangement links TRBV4-1 to TRBJ1-5; D is undetermined. V was cut by 0 bases and J by 5 bases, with 11 bases left in between. Germline V gives CDR1 MGHRA, CDR2 YSYEKL. The CDR3 is 15 amino acids. For the CDR3, the DNA is TGCGCCAGCAGCCAAGACGGTGTAGGTGATCAGCCCCAGCATTTT. It translates to CASSQDGVGDQPQHF.

The chain recombines TRBV11-2 with TRBJ1-1, with D maybe TRBD1 (5 bases). The CDR3 covers 14 residues. The V end was cut by 3 bases, the J end by 2 bases, with 10 bases between. Germline V gene lookup returns CDR1 SGHAT and CDR2 FQNNGV. The chain's CDR3 is CASSLGGANTEAFF. CDR3 DNA: TGTGCCAGCAGCTTGGGAGGGGCCAACACTGAAGCTTTCTTT.

J is TRBJ2-3 and V is TRBV5-6; D may be TRBD1 or TRBD2 (5 bases each). CDR3 size: 15 residues. CDR1 is SGHDT and CDR2 is YYEEEE in the germline V gene. The V gene lost 2 bases and the J gene lost 6 bases, with 16 bases spanning the gap. CDR3 nucleotides: TGTGCCAGCAGCTTTTCCGGGGCCCGCTACGATACGCAGTATTTT. Translation: CASSFSGARYDTQYF.

This clone is large. The chain uses TRBV7-9 and TRBJ2-5; 11 nucleotides agree with TRBD2. The ends lost 7 bases at V and 5 bases at J; junction bases unmatched: 15. The CDR3 is 17 residues long. The V gene's germline CDR1 is SEHNR and CDR2 FQNEAQ (reference sequence). The CDR3 region is CASTLSPGTSGMETQYF. The CDR3, as DNA: TGTGCCAGCACCCTCTCGCCCGGGACTAGCGGTATGGAGACCCAGTACTTC. Full variable domain (outside the CDR3, taken from reference TRBV7-9 and TRBJ2-5): DTGVSQNPRHKITKRGQNVTFRCDPISEHNRLYWYRQTLGQGPEFLTYFQNEAQLEKSRLLSDRFSAERPKGSFSTLEIQRTEQGDSAMYLCASTLSPGTSGMETQYFGPGTRLLVL.

This clone has just a few counts. The CDR3 loop is CASSPDVNIQYF. The CDR3 nucleotides read TGTGCCAGCAGCCCGGACGTGAACATTCAGTACTTC. V and J are TRBV2 and TRBJ2-4; D gene ambiguous. V was trimmed by 6 bases and J by 7 bases, leaving 10 bases between them. Germline V gives CDR1 SNHLY, CDR2 FYNNEI. This CDR3 is 12 amino acids long.

This sequence joins TRBV5-1 and TRBJ2-5, with TRBD2 as a possible D gene (5 bases). CDR3 length equals 14 residues. The V end was cut by 3 bases, the J end by 2 bases, with 11 bases between. CDR1 and CDR2 from the germline V gene are SGHRS and YFSETQ. The CDR3 here is CASSSDYPQETQYF. In DNA form, the CDR3 reads TGCGCCAGCAGCTCCGACTATCCGCAAGAGACCCAGTACTTC.

The V and J genes are TRBV6-9 and TRBJ2-7; TRBD1 agrees at 7 bases. The CDR3 loop spans 14 amino acids. The junction had 10 bases not matched to a gene; V was cut back by 11 bases and J by 0 bases. Per germline, CDR1 MNHGY and CDR2 SVAAGI. The CDR3 here is CARQGPTSSYEQYF. CDR3 DNA sequence: TGTGCCCGACAGGGACCTACTAGCTCCTACGAGCAGTACTTC.

This chain links TRBV30 with TRBJ1-2, with D unresolved. The CDR3 is 13 residues long. CDR1 and CDR2 from the germline V gene are GTSNPN and SVGIG (reference sequence). V was clipped by 0 bases and J by 2 bases, with 7 bases between them. This CDR3 is CAWSVRGNYGYTF. The CDR3 DNA reads TGTGCCTGGAGTGTACGGGGAAACTATGGCTACACCTTC.

The chain links TRBV5-1 to TRBJ2-3, with D uncertain. There are 14 residues in the CDR3. Germline-derived CDR1 and CDR2 are SGHRS and YFSETQ. V shed 5 bases and J shed 2 bases, with 12 bases lying between them. DNA for the CDR3: TGCGCCAGCAGTTGGAAGGATCTCACAGATACGCAGTATTTT. It is translated as CASSWKDLTDTQYF.

The chain is built from TRBV4-1 and TRBJ2-5, with a tentative D call TRBD2 (6 bases). CDR1 is MGHRA and CDR2 is YSYEKL in the germline V gene. V dropped 0 bases and J dropped 5 bases, with 13 bases sitting between them. This CDR3 is 15 amino acids long. Here the CDR3 DNA reads TGCGCCAGCAGCCAAGAAACGGGAGTTGGTGAGACCCAGTACTTC. Protein sequence: CASSQETGVGETQYF.

V and J are TRBV19 and TRBJ1-4; unclear D gene. CDR1 and CDR2 from the germline V gene are LNHDA and SQIVND (reference sequence). This CDR3 contains 14 residues. V was trimmed by 2 bases and J by 8 bases, leaving 12 bases between them. In nucleotides, the CDR3 is TGTGCCAGTAGTATAACGGGCCTGGGAGAAAAACTGTTTTTT. Its translation is CASSITGLGEKLFF.

V usage is TRBV21-1 and J usage is TRBJ2-1; TRBD2, the table's D call, lacks a check against the DNA. TRBV21-1 constitutes a pseudogene. The CDR3 covers 16 residues. CDR3 coding DNA: TGTGCCAGCAGCAAAAAAGGGGGGGACTCTTACAATGAGCAGTTCTTC. Translated, it gives CASSKKGGDSYNEQFF.